A single TCR beta chain is shown here with its context. The target antigen is unknown. The data stem from a study of cytomegalovirus exposure and HLA in healthy donors. Study-wide results and limits: Most CMV-associated TCR beta chains appeared HLA-restricted in a later analysis. What a later analysis showed was that several of the most significant clusters appeared linked to common viral pathogens.

PCR used 60 Vbeta primers and 13 Jbeta primers. The table came from immunoSEQ multiplex PCR; TCRdb's copy has only in-frame clones and leaves some out. The repertoire holds 200,000 to 250,000 clones, with 70% as singletons. The germline CDR1 and CDR2 sequences are SGDLS and YYNGEE. The CDR3 has 15 residues. J gave up 5 bases and V 0 bases, and 5 bases lay outside the gene matches. The material sequenced was PBMCs. The chain combines TRBV9 with TRBJ2-3, with 8 nucleotides matching TRBD2. The clonotype comes from a man aged 35 to 55 in good health and CMV-seropositive. Here the CDR3 DNA reads TGTGCCAGCAGCGTAGCGGGGGGGCAGTTAGATACGCAGTATTTT. Residues: CASSVAGGQLDTQYF.